The following is a T cell receptor beta chain sequence with its context. The antigen it recognizes is unknown. No much larger clonotype is one base removed from it; base qualities were not supplied. The entry originates in a study of cytomegalovirus exposure and HLA in healthy donors (dated by TCRdb to the late 2010s). For context, the study as a whole: In an earlier analysis of roughly 590 of the donors, 250 to 350 Gb of sequence data and 100 million or so unique TCR beta sequences from 150 million to 200 million T cells were reported. An early release that covered 500 to 800 HLA-typed donors contained approximately 320 gigabases of sequencing data and 70 million to 100 million unique TCR sequences. The genetic ancestry cluster associated with self-reported Caucasian donors included over 65% of the roughly 390 genotyped donors. The study was designed to test whether signatures of past pathogen exposure could be identified by cataloging public T cell receptors. The study used immunosequencing to profile the T cell repertoires of approximately 690 subjects and linked those repertoires to cytomegalovirus serostatus. Along with the roughly 700-subject first cohort, a separate validation cohort of over 90 different subjects was used. The study combined high-throughput TCR immunosequencing, statistical association of individual TCRs with disease status, and machine learning to predict cytomegalovirus infection status. A later analysis re-analyzed previously published TCR beta repertoires from approximately 670 donors and added high-resolution HLA genotyping to study TCR occurrence patterns. The later analysis used no new phenotypic data to find candidate immune exposures, relying instead on TCR beta sequences and their occurrence across donors. An earlier analysis of 587 of the donors used high-throughput TCR beta sequencing to judge whether each TCR beta V gene segment behaved as functional or pseudogenic. Alongside the repertoire data, information on donor age, sex, ethnicity and CMV serostatus was compiled. A later genetic analysis used genome-wide SNP genotypes for about three fifths of the 666 donors, treating that subset as a discovery cohort. All discovery cohort repertoires had been generated on a single sequencing platform. HLA typing covered class I and class II loci at four-digit resolution. The number of typed donors differed by locus: about 629-630 for A, B, C, DRB1 and DQB1; some 500 for DQA1; roughly 600 for DPA1; and 450 to 480 for DPB1. A handful of DR-DQ haplotypes were handled as single units for association and clustering because linkage in the cohort was strong. On average, around 230,000 unique TCR beta nucleotide sequences were sequenced per donor among 398 genotyped donors of the cohort, with 15% to 20% of those sequences being non-productive. Beyond this particular receptor, the publication reports: A group of highly shared sequence variants was considered likely to be a technical artifact of the sequencing pipeline. In a later analysis, most CMV-associated TCR beta chains were found to appear HLA-restricted, with HLA associations seemingly driven largely by CMV exposure. A further reported finding was that TCR beta sequences accurately predicted the HLA-A and HLA-B alleles for most subjects in the first cohort. According to the authors, the approach could potentially be generalized to other disease states and immunological phenotypes. A total of 164 TCR beta chains were listed by the study as associated with cytomegalovirus. Because some donors lacked HLA typing at each locus, the association tests relied only on the typed subset. An association between a missense DCLRE1C variant and V-gene and J-gene trimming of TCR beta chains was found in a later genetic analysis and replicated in an independent cohort. Roughly uniform sequencing depth across donors was assumed in presence/absence analyses, although this assumption may not hold. Compared with equally common non-associated chains, HLA-associated TCR beta chains in a later analysis were more clonally expanded and had lower generation probabilities. Linkage disequilibrium might explain the correlated functional status among segregating V segments, but an unknown experimental factor could not be ruled out. A later analysis found that TCR association rates varied across HLA loci, with DRB1 alleles showing the most associated TCRs and HLA-C alleles the fewest. In vitro tests confirmed that a few of the cytomegalovirus-associated TCR beta chains recognize cytomegalovirus antigens. Only TCR beta chains were sequenced in this cohort, and the absence of alpha or paired-chain data limited detectable features. Most TCR sequences were seen in very few donors, while some public TCRs were found in many individuals. The only immune exposure information available for the cohort was CMV serostatus. Some 16 rarely observed V segments, including chromosome 9 orphons, were excluded from the earlier analysis of about 610 of the donors because counts were too low. According to a later genetic analysis, donors in an Asian-associated ancestry cluster had fewer N-insertions in productive TCRs than the approximately 700-donor mean. Several of the top co-occurrence clusters appeared to be linked to parvovirus B19, influenza, CMV and Epstein-Barr virus, according to a later analysis. An earlier analysis of approximately 540 of the donors showed that most TCR beta V segments appeared in productive rearrangements either about 90% or about 30% of the time, which broadly matched IMGT annotations. Strong co-occurrence of HLA alleles, especially DR and DQ, made assigning TCR associations to individual alleles difficult. Some IMGT-functional V segments, including TRBV6-2 and TRBV6-3, could not be distinguished by the 87-base-pair reads and were therefore excluded. Specific HLA alleles were associated with 15,000 to 20,000 TCR beta sequences at a false discovery rate of 0.05 in a later analysis. The classifier was reported to diagnose cytomegalovirus status with high specificity and sensitivity in both the original and validation cohorts.

The cohort comprised fewer than 750 healthy bone marrow donors. At the time of sampling, all cohort members were nominally healthy, though unrecorded immune exposures were likely present. The donor was CMV seropositive and was included in the group of 289 seropositive cohort members. Every donor gave a peripheral blood sample, and the peripheral blood mononuclear cells from that sample were used for TCR beta sequencing. The Qiagen DNeasy Blood Extraction Kit was used to extract genomic DNA from the blood cell samples. CDR1 MNHEY and CDR2 SVGAGI are derived from the germline V gene. From cysteine to phenylalanine, the CDR3 is 13 amino acids long. The DNA shown is the 39-base CDR3, in frame from base 1. The junction shows trimming of 2 bases on V and 0 bases on J, plus 5 bases between the germline ends. The method behind the library was the immunoSEQ multiplex PCR assay. The multiplex PCR relied on a mix of 60 forward primers for TCR Vbeta segments and 13 reverse primers for TCR Jbeta segments. A multiplex PCR assay on genomic DNA amplified the CDR3 region of rearranged TCR beta genes. The Illumina HiSeq System was used to sequence the amplified TCR beta libraries as 87-base-pair reads. From the authors' description of their analysis: In a later analysis, tens of millions of unique TCR beta chains were counted across the roughly 610 repertoires, and about 10 million of these chains were shared by at least two donors. To remove PCR and sequencing errors, raw reads were error-corrected and collapsed into unique sequences using a nearest-neighbor algorithm that merged closely related sequences. Alignment of CDR3 sequences to IMGT reference sequences was used to assign V, D and J gene segments. For a sequence to be retained, a match of at least six nucleotides was required to both a V gene segment and a J gene segment. A rearrangement was called productive if the CDR3 had no stop codons and remained in frame with V and J, and every other rearrangement was called non-productive. CDR3 was defined by IMGT convention, running from the second conserved V-encoded cysteine to the conserved J-encoded phenylalanine. In an earlier analysis of approximately 590 of the donors, sequences lacking an unambiguous match to a single V gene segment were excluded. In an earlier analysis of approximately 610 of the donors, V segments were called functional above 56.7% productive rearrangements and were called segregating when the between-donor standard deviation exceeded 5%. A statistical classification framework was built for diagnosing cytomegalovirus status from the catalog of TCR beta chain sequences. A later analysis assigned V and J genes by comparing TCR nucleotide sequences with IMGT/GENE-DB human TR gene sequences. Using the TCRdist pipeline, a later analysis assigned CDR3 sequences along with most-parsimonious VDJ recombination scenarios. In a later analysis, every TCR beta chain was defined by the combination of its CDR3 amino acid sequence and its V-gene family, and reads without a unique V-gene family were dropped. In a later analysis, fewer than 650 highly shared, low-generation-probability nucleotide sequences were removed to address suspected cross-contamination and a sequencing artifact. For each public chain, a later analysis derived a clonal expansion index from normalized ranks of inferred template counts within each repertoire. In a later analysis, generation probabilities were computed using a VDJ recombination model fitted to out-of-frame rearrangements, and the results were checked against IGoR. In a later analysis, hypergeometric tests were used to score TCR-TCR, TCR-HLA and TCR-CMV co-occurrence, with a repertoire-size bias correction applied to TCR pairs. In a later analysis, false discovery rates were estimated by permuting HLA or CMV assignments 20 times. In a later analysis, co-occurring TCRs were grouped using DBSCAN, with TCRdist sequence similarity added in when clustering inside HLA-allele-positive subsets. Co-occurrence clustering excluded repertoires with fewer than 30,000 or more than 120,000 public chains, plus five with anomalous nucleotide sharing. TCRdb mirrors the immuneACCESS table, restricted to in-frame sequences. Some clones are absent from its copies; in checked studies, under half trace to an unresolved V gene, and the reason for the others is unknown. The D gene and trimming were derived from the DNA, and the V and J assignments and clone size from that table. The sample table contains under 300,000 clones; only one count was recorded for roughly 81% of them. The ten largest clonotypes hold about 2% of the sample.

The clonotype comes from a middle-aged woman in good health and CMV-seropositive. This chain is built from TRBV6-5 and TRBJ2-7; the D gene is unclear. The source material was PBMCs. The sequenced DNA: TGTGCCAGCAGTTACACTGGCTCCTACGAGCAGTACTTC. Its translation is CASSYTGSYEQYF.